The next 24 T cell receptor beta chains were all read from a single sample in a study of OX40 agonist ivuxolimab in advanced cancers. Sequenced by immunoSEQ multiplex PCR; TCRdb stores in-frame clones only, minus some. The sample yields 40,000 or so clones, approximately 84% seen once. The source was CD4+ or CD8+ T cells sorted from blood, collected in a trial of the OX40 agonist ivuxolimab. The receptor set was obtained from an adult with an advanced solid tumor such as melanoma, head and neck, liver or kidney cancer.

The chain carries TRBV6-6 and TRBJ2-6, with D tentatively TRBD1 (6 bases). Germline CDR1 and CDR2: MNHNY and SVGAGI (reference sequence). The CDR3 is 15 residues long. The germline V and J ends were trimmed by 6 bases and 0 bases, with 9 bases remaining between them. This CDR3 is CASRKQGSGANVLTF. The CDR3 DNA is TGTGCCAGCAGAAAACAGGGCTCTGGGGCCAACGTCCTGACTTTC.

This clone was found once. The chain carries TRBV5-1 and TRBJ2-1; 11 bases align to TRBD2. Germline CDR1 and CDR2: SGHRS and YFSETQ. With V trimmed by 0 bases and J by 3 bases, 8 bases remained unmatched. The CDR3 sequence is 18 residues long. DNA for the CDR3: TGCGCCAGCAGCTTGGGGCCCCTAGCGGGGGGACTCTACAATGAGCAGTTCTTC. This translates into CASSLGPLAGGLYNEQFF. The full variable domain, completed using reference TRBV5-1 and TRBJ2-1, is KAGVTQTPRYLIKTRGQQVTLSCSPISGHRSVSWYQQTPGQGLQFLFEYFSETQRNKGNFPGRFSGRQFSNSRSEMNVSTLELGDSALYLCASSLGPLAGGLYNEQFFGPGTRLTVL.

This chain links TRBV6-5 with TRBJ1-2, with 8 bases identical to TRBD1. Germline CDR1 MNHEY, CDR2 SVGAGI. V trimming: 6 bases; J trimming: 8 bases; junction bases outside the gene matches: 5. The CDR3 totals 12 residues. CDR3 DNA: TGTGCCAGCAGCCAGGGGGCGGGGGGCTACACCTTC. This codes for CASSQGAGGYTF.

The chain carries TRBV4-1 and TRBJ2-7; TRBD2 agrees at 10 bases. CDR3 length: 20 residues. V lost 0 bases and J lost 4; bases outside the gene matches: 18. Looked up from germline, CDR1 is MGHRA and CDR2 is YSYEKL. The CDR3 nucleotides read TGCGCCAGCAGCCAAGATTCGGGCAGGAGGGCTAGCGGGAGAGCGTACGAGCAGTACTTC. Translation gives CASSQDSGRRASGRAYEQYF.

The chain couples TRBV5-1 to TRBJ2-1, with D possibly TRBD1 on 6 matching bases. The CDR3 length is 16 residues. Germline V gene sequence: CDR1 SGHRS, CDR2 YFSETQ. Deletions cut 0 bases from V and 0 bases from J, with 10 bases between. CDR3 sequence: CASSLAQGISYNEQFF. The CDR3 coding sequence is TGCGCCAGCAGCTTGGCTCAGGGGATCTCCTACAATGAGCAGTTCTTC.

V usage is TRBV28 and J usage is TRBJ2-7; 7 nucleotides align to TRBD1. J was trimmed by 3 bases and V by 4 bases; bases with no gene match: 6. This CDR3 spans 14 amino acids. Germline V gives CDR1 MDHEN, CDR2 SYDVKM. The CDR3 is CASSSGTDDYEQYF. The CDR3 DNA sequence: TGTGCCAGCAGTTCCGGGACAGACGACTACGAGCAGTACTTC.

The CDR3: CASTLKGPLDTQYF. The CDR3 DNA reads TGTGCCAGTACCCTCAAGGGACCACTGGATACGCAGTATTTT. The chain links TRBV19 to TRBJ2-3; D tentatively reads TRBD1 or TRBD2 (5 bases each). Between the trimmed V and J ends, which lost 7 bases and 6 bases, there was a span of 17 bases. The germline gives CDR1 LNHDA, CDR2 SQIVND (reference sequence). CDR3 length: 14 residues.

This clone was counted between two and nine times. V usage is TRBV9 and J usage is TRBJ1-6; possible D gene TRBD1, 5 bases. V dropped 3 bases and J dropped 5 bases, with 12 bases sitting between them. Germline assignment: CDR1 SGDLS and CDR2 YYNGEE. CDR3 length: 15 amino acids. This CDR3 reads CASSEGVHHNSPLHF. CDR3 bases: TGTGCCAGCAGCGAAGGGGTCCACCATAATTCACCCCTCCACTTT.

The rearrangement uses TRBV11-2 and TRBJ2-7; 9 bases match TRBD1. Trimming removed 9 bases from V and 6 bases from J; junction bases left unmatched: 3. The CDR3 totals 11 residues. Germline CDR1 is SGHAT and CDR2 is FQNNGV. CDR3 sequence: CASYRGREQYF. The CDR3 DNA sequence: TGTGCCAGTTACAGGGGGCGCGAGCAGTACTTC. Together with reference TRBV11-2 and TRBJ2-7, the CDR3 gives the full variable domain: EAGVAQSPRYKIIEKRQSVAFWCNPISGHATLYWYQQILGQGPKLLIQFQNNGVVDDSQLPKDRFSAERLKGVDSTLKIQPAKLEDSAVYLCASYRGREQYFGPGTRLTVT.

The J gene is TRBJ1-5, the V gene TRBV4-1; possible D gene TRBD1, 6 bases. The CDR3 runs 13 residues. The germline V gene has CDR1 MGHRA and CDR2 YSYEKL. V dropped 4 bases and J dropped 8 bases, with 12 bases sitting between them. The CDR3 reads CASSRWRGEPQHF. The CDR3 DNA is TGCGCCAGCAGCCGATGGAGGGGGGAGCCCCAGCATTTT.

The genes are TRBV19 and TRBJ2-2; D remains ambiguous. The V end lost 8 bases, the J end lost 1 base, and 5 bases lay between the germline ends. CDR1 is LNHDA and CDR2 is SQIVND in the germline V gene (reference sequence). The CDR3 consists of 12 residues. Written as DNA, the CDR3 is TGTGCCAGTGATAAGAACACCGGGGAGCTGTTTTTT. Amino acids: CASDKNTGELFF. The entire variable domain, with the rest obtained from reference TRBV19 and TRBJ2-2, is as follows: DGGITQSPKYLFRKEGQNVTLSCEQNLNHDAMYWYRQDPGQGLRLIYYSQIVNDFQKGDIAEGYSVSREKKESFPLTVTSAQKNPTAFYLCASDKNTGELFFGEGSRLTVL.

This chain links TRBV28 with TRBJ1-2; maybe TRBD1 (6 bases). This CDR3 comprises 16 residues. V lost 3 bases, J lost 0 bases, and 14 bases lay in between. Looked up from germline, CDR1 is MDHEN and CDR2 is SYDVKM. CDR3 coding DNA: TGTGCCAGCAGTTTTGGGGGCGGAGGGGCTAACTATGGCTACACCTTC. Residues: CASSFGGGGANYGYTF.

The chain couples TRBV10-3 to TRBJ1-1, with 9 bases identical to TRBD1. CDR1 and CDR2 (germline): ENHRY, SYGVKD. J lost 6 bases, V lost 3 bases, and 11 bases had no gene match. The CDR3 is 16 residues long. The CDR3 loop is CAISDPGQGIFAEAFF. The CDR3 nucleotides are TGTGCCATCAGTGACCCGGGACAGGGTATTTTTGCTGAAGCTTTCTTT.

The V call is TRBV28, the J call TRBJ2-5, with 15 bases lining up with TRBD2. This CDR3 spans 15 amino acids. V lost 10 bases, J lost 5 bases, and 8 bases stayed unmatched. Germline CDR1 MDHEN, CDR2 SYDVKM. This CDR3 reads CATRTSGGGLETQYF. In DNA form, the CDR3 reads TGTGCCACACGGACTAGCGGGGGGGGGCTGGAGACCCAGTACTTC.

This chain connects TRBV7-9 to TRBJ2-1; weak D call: TRBD1 (8 bases). CDR1 is SEHNR, CDR2 FQNEAQ, per germline (reference sequence). V lost 5 bases and J 2 bases, leaving 13 bases between the germline ends. CDR3 length equals 15 residues. The CDR3 is CASSSGTGPYNEQFF. CDR3 coding DNA: TGTGCCAGCAGCAGCGGGACAGGCCCCTACAATGAGCAGTTCTTC.

The chain couples TRBV5-5 to TRBJ2-3; D possibly uses TRBD1 or TRBD2 (5 bases each). V was cut by 0 bases and J by 6 bases, with 11 bases left in between. Germline V CDR1 and CDR2: SGHKS, YYEKEE (reference sequence). The CDR3 has 14 amino acids. DNA for the CDR3: TGTGCCAGCAGCTTGGGGGGCAGGGAGGATACGCAGTATTTT. Translation gives CASSLGGREDTQYF.

This chain connects TRBV10-3 to TRBJ2-3; TRBD1 aligns across 9 bases. The CDR3 spans 14 residues. The V gene's germline CDR1 is ENHRY and CDR2 SYGVKD. The trim removed 10 bases at V and 4 bases at J, leaving 9 bases unmatched. CDR3 in amino acids: CATQLGTGSDTQYF. The CDR3 nucleotides read TGTGCCACCCAATTAGGGACAGGGTCAGATACGCAGTATTTT.

CDR3 amino acids: CASSPGDRVSGYTF. The CDR3 nucleotides read TGTGCCAGCTCACCGGGTGACAGGGTGTCTGGCTACACCTTC. The chain joins TRBV18 to TRBJ1-2; 7 nucleotides match TRBD1. Per the germline V gene, CDR1 is KGHSH and CDR2 is LQKENI. CDR3 length: 14 amino acids. The V and J ends lost 3 bases and 7 bases, in that order; junction bases with no gene match: 8.

The gene calls are TRBV9 and TRBJ2-1, with D possibly being TRBD1 (6 bases). V lost 3 bases and J lost 5, with 18 bases in between. The CDR3 extends over 16 amino acids. CDR1 and CDR2 (germline): SGDLS, YYNGEE. This CDR3 reads CASSGGGFRGDNEQFF. Here the CDR3 DNA reads TGTGCCAGCAGCGGAGGGGGTTTCAGAGGGGACAATGAGCAGTTCTTC.

This chain links TRBV28 with TRBJ1-4, with 9 nucleotides matching TRBD1. Trimming took 5 bases from V and 4 from J; bases not matched to a gene: 5. Germline loops: CDR1 MDHEN, CDR2 SYDVKM. There are 15 residues in the CDR3. CDR3 coding DNA: TGTGCCAGCAGTGGCGGACAGGGGTTTAATGAAAAACTGTTTTTT. Translation gives CASSGGQGFNEKLFF.

V gene TRBV19 combines with J gene TRBJ2-7; 7 nucleotides match TRBD1. With V trimmed by 7 bases and J by 6 bases, 6 bases remained unmatched. This CDR3 region has 12 residues. Germline CDR1 and CDR2: LNHDA and SQIVND (reference sequence). As DNA, the CDR3 is TGTGCCAGTAAGGGACAGATCAGCGAGCAGTACTTC. Translation gives CASKGQISEQYF.

The chain uses TRBV5-4 and TRBJ1-3; TRBD1 aligns across 11 bases. CDR1 is SGHNT and CDR2 is YYREEE in the germline V gene (reference sequence). There are 19 residues in the CDR3. V lost 4 bases, J lost 4 bases, and 16 bases stayed unmatched. CDR3 coding DNA: TGTGCCAGCAGCCGCGGGACAGGGGGATATCTCTCGATCGGAAACACCATATATTTT. Translated: CASSRGTGGYLSIGNTIYF. The variable domain in full, with the rest retrieved from reference TRBV5-4 and TRBJ1-3, is ETGVTQSPTHLIKTRGQQVTLRCSSQSGHNTVSWYQQALGQGPQFIFQYYREEENGRGNFPPRFSGLQFPNYSSELNVNALELDDSALYLCASSRGTGGYLSIGNTIYFGEGSWLTVV.

CDR3 amino acids: CASSEGGQGYDTQYF. In nucleotides, the CDR3 is TGTGCCAGCAGTGAGGGGGGACAGGGCTACGATACGCAGTATTTT. V gene TRBV25-1 combines with J gene TRBJ2-3, with 9 bases aligning to TRBD1. The trim removed 3 bases at V and 6 bases at J, leaving 7 bases unmatched. The CDR3 is 15 residues long. CDR1 and CDR2 from the germline V gene are MGHDK and SYGVNS.

The genes are TRBV7-8 and TRBJ1-2; unclear D gene. Trimming removed 5 bases at V and 8 bases at J, with 15 bases between. The V gene's germline CDR1 is SGHVS and CDR2 FQNEAQ. This CDR3 spans 13 amino acids. CDR3 sequence: CASSTRAHSGYTF. CDR3 in DNA: TGTGCCAGCAGCACCCGAGCGCATTCGGGCTACACCTTC.